The 21 T cell receptor beta chains listed next were all sequenced from one sample in a study of blood T cell repertoires in COVID-19. Only in-frame clones appear in the TCRdb table, and some are missing; sequencing was by immunoSEQ multiplex PCR. There are 98,000 or so clones in the sample; about 79% occur only once, and 3% to 4% lies in the top ten. The source material was peripheral blood. The receptors come from a woman older than 75 with active or convalescent COVID-19.

The rearrangement links TRBV7-9 to TRBJ1-1, with a tentative D call TRBD1 (5 bases). The germline V and J ends were trimmed by 3 bases and 2 bases, with 10 bases remaining between them. Germline-derived CDR1 and CDR2 are SEHNR and FQNEAQ (reference sequence). The CDR3 extends over 14 amino acids. CDR3: CASSFTRTNTEAFF. CDR3 nucleotide sequence: TGTGCCAGCAGCTTCACCAGGACAAACACTGAAGCTTTCTTT.

The chain employs TRBV7-9 and TRBJ2-1; D possibly corresponds to TRBD2 (5 bases). The ends were cut back, 1 base at V and 9 bases at J, with 13 bases in the middle. This CDR3 spans 14 amino acids. Germline V gives CDR1 SEHNR, CDR2 FQNEAQ (reference sequence). The CDR3 bases are TGTGCCAGCAGCTTAGAACCTAGCAATATTGAGCAGTTCTTC. Protein product: CASSLEPSNIEQFF.

The chain joins TRBV19 to TRBJ1-5; no definite D call. Trimming shortened V by 2 bases and J by 0 bases, and 11 bases separated the two germline ends. Looked up from germline, CDR1 is LNHDA and CDR2 is SQIVND (reference sequence). CDR3 length equals 16 residues. The CDR3: CASSILWAFSNQPQHF. CDR3 coding DNA: TGTGCCAGTAGTATACTTTGGGCTTTTAGCAATCAGCCCCAGCATTTT.

Here the CDR3 reads CASSQDSGYGYTF. As DNA, the CDR3 is TGTGCCAGCAGCCAAGACAGTGGGTATGGCTACACCTTC. The rearrangement joins TRBV27 to TRBJ1-2; D might be TRBD1 (5 bases). V was cut by 6 bases and J by 5 bases, with 13 bases left in between. This CDR3 is 13 amino acids long. Germline V gene data show CDR1 as MNHEY and CDR2 as SMNVEV (reference sequence).

The chain recombines TRBV28 with TRBJ1-1; D is undetermined. The germline CDR1 and CDR2 sequences are MDHEN and SYDVKM. V lost 2 bases to trimming and J lost 4 bases, with 8 bases between them. The CDR3 is 13 amino acids. The CDR3 DNA reads as TGTGCCAGCAGTTTAAGACCGGGCACTGAAGCTTTCTTT. Its translation is CASSLRPGTEAFF. The entire variable domain, with the rest obtained from reference TRBV28 and TRBJ1-1, is as follows: DVKVTQSSRYLVKRTGEKVFLECVQDMDHENMFWYRQDPGLGLRLIYFSYDVKMKEKGDIPEGYSVSREKKERFSLILESASTNQTSMYLCASSLRPGTEAFFGQGTRLTVV.

The chain joins TRBV27 to TRBJ1-2; D is perhaps TRBD1 (5 bases). CDR3 length equals 12 residues. V was cut by 6 bases and J by 8 bases, with 13 bases left in between. CDR1 is MNHEY, CDR2 SMNVEV, per germline (reference sequence). This CDR3 reads CASSLGGRGYTF. CDR3 DNA sequence: TGTGCCAGCAGCCTCGGGGGTCGGGGCTACACCTTC.

A single count supports this clone. This chain links TRBV29-1 with TRBJ2-2; 11 bases are a match to TRBD2. The junction had 4 bases not matched to a gene; V was cut back by 4 bases and J by 6 bases. CDR1 is SQVTM, CDR2 ANQGSEA, per germline. The CDR3 extends over 14 amino acids. CDR3 loop: CSVVELAGAGELFF. The CDR3 DNA sequence: TGCAGCGTTGTCGAACTAGCGGGAGCCGGGGAGCTGTTTTTT.

The rearrangement joins TRBV5-1 to TRBJ2-7; TRBD2 matches 12 bases. With 5 bases clipped from V and 3 bases from J, the junction kept 6 bases outside the gene matches. Germline lookup yields CDR1 SGHRS and CDR2 YFSETQ. The length of the CDR3 is 15 residues. This CDR3 reads CASRPTSGSFYEQYF. CDR3 bases: TGCGCCAGCAGACCGACTAGCGGGAGTTTCTACGAGCAGTACTTC.

The rearrangement uses TRBV9 and TRBJ1-2, with D possibly matching TRBD1 (5 bases). In germline, CDR1 is SGDLS, CDR2 YYNGEE. The CDR3 runs to 13 residues. V shed 4 bases and J shed 8 bases, with 15 bases lying between them. CDR3 loop: CASSTTGGGGYTF. The CDR3 bases are TGTGCCAGCAGCACAACGGGGGGTGGCGGCTACACCTTC. The entire variable domain, with the rest obtained from reference TRBV9 and TRBJ1-2, is as follows: DSGVTQTPKHLITATGQRVTLRCSPRSGDLSVYWYQQSLDQGLQFLIQYYNGEERAKGNILERFSAQQFPDLHSELNLSSLELGDSALYFCASSTTGGGGYTFGSGTRLTVV.

This rearrangement joins TRBV7-8 to TRBJ2-1, with 14 bases fitting TRBD2. Trimming removed 5 bases from V and 2 bases from J; junction bases left unmatched: 2. Germline CDR1 SGHVS, CDR2 FQNEAQ. The CDR3 extends over 16 amino acids. In DNA form, the CDR3 reads TGTGCCAGCAGCCGGGGACTAGCGGGAGCCTACAATGAGCAGTTCTTC. Translating it yields CASSRGLAGAYNEQFF.

The chain couples TRBV9 to TRBJ1-2, with D hard to call. The CDR3 sequence is 15 residues long. Germline-derived CDR1 and CDR2 are SGDLS and YYNGEE. Deletions cut 0 bases from V and 2 bases from J, with 11 bases between. The CDR3 DNA reads as TGTGCCAGCAGCGTAGAAGTGGGAGGGAACTATGGCTACACCTTC. This translates into CASSVEVGGNYGYTF.

This sequence joins TRBV6-5 and TRBJ1-1, with D maybe TRBD1 (6 bases). This CDR3 is 13 amino acids long. Germline CDR1 reads MNHEY; CDR2 reads SVGAGI. V lost 7 bases and J lost 11, with 20 bases in between. The CDR3 DNA sequence: TGTGCCAGCACCCTGGGGGGGCCCTTAGGTGCTTTCTTT. Amino acid sequence: CASTLGGPLGAFF.

The chain employs TRBV2 and TRBJ2-5; no firm D call. The CDR3 covers 11 residues. Germline loops: CDR1 SNHLY, CDR2 FYNNEI. Between the trimmed V and J ends, which lost 4 bases and 4 bases, there was a span of 4 bases. CDR3: CASSVRETQYF. The CDR3 DNA reads TGTGCCAGCAGTGTCAGAGAGACCCAGTACTTC.

This chain joins TRBV28 and TRBJ1-3, with a tentative D call TRBD1 (6 bases). The germline V gene has CDR1 MDHEN and CDR2 SYDVKM. The germline V and J ends were trimmed by 5 bases and 7 bases, with 9 bases remaining between them. The CDR3 totals 12 residues. CDR3 amino acids: CASSPQGNTIYF. DNA of the CDR3: TGTGCCAGCAGTCCCCAGGGGAACACCATATATTTT.

This clone is a singleton in its sample. The rearrangement links TRBV28 to TRBJ1-2; possibly TRBD1 for D (5 bases). The V gene lost 6 bases and the J gene lost 1 base, with 18 bases spanning the gap. Germline CDR1 is MDHEN and CDR2 is SYDVKM. This CDR3 spans 16 amino acids. CDR3 loop: CASSGYLTDYNYGYTF. In DNA, the CDR3 is TGTGCCAGCAGCGGATACTTGACAGATTATAACTATGGCTACACCTTC.

The rearrangement links TRBV24-1 to TRBJ1-4; D call uncertain. The length of the CDR3 is 13 residues. CDR1 is KGHDR, CDR2 SFDVKD, per germline. V was shortened by 1 base and J by 8 bases, with 7 bases between the two germline ends. The CDR3 region has the DNA TGTGCCACCAGTGATTTTAAATCGGAAAAACTGTTTTTT. Its protein is CATSDFKSEKLFF.

This clone was picked up a small number of times. The chain employs TRBV12-3 or TRBV12-4 and TRBJ2-1; D gene uncertain. Trimming removed 5 bases at V and 2 bases at J, with 7 bases between. The CDR3 spans 13 residues. In DNA, the CDR3 is TGTGCCAGCAGTGTCGGTGCCTACAATGAGCAGTTCTTC. Residues: CASSVGAYNEQFF.

The CDR3 reads CASSTRDREGSPLHF. The CDR3 DNA reads TGCGCCAGCAGCACCCGGGACAGGGAAGGTTCACCCCTCCACTTT. The chain carries TRBV4-1 and TRBJ1-6, with TRBD1 matching 9 bases. This CDR3 spans 15 amino acids. Germline CDR1 is MGHRA and CDR2 is YSYEKL. V lost 5 bases and J lost 9; bases outside the gene matches: 8.

This clone occurred a few times. The chain recombines TRBV6-1 with TRBJ1-6; 7 bases match TRBD1. The germline gives CDR1 MNHNS, CDR2 SASEGT. Trimming at V came to 3 bases and at J to 8 bases, leaving 10 bases not matched to a gene. The CDR3 has 16 amino acids. The CDR3 loop reads CASSDTFDRDDSPLHF. In DNA, the CDR3 is TGTGCCAGCAGTGATACCTTTGACAGGGACGATTCACCCCTCCACTTT.

V is TRBV5-1 and J is TRBJ1-2; a possible D gene is TRBD1 (6 bases). Germline CDR1 SGHRS, CDR2 YFSETQ. Deletions cut 5 bases from V and 6 bases from J, with 17 bases between. The CDR3 has 14 residues. CDR3 loop: CASRWGPEVDGYTF. CDR3 nucleotides: TGCGCCAGCAGATGGGGGCCCGAGGTAGATGGCTACACCTTC.

V is TRBV19 and J is TRBJ1-5; D is possibly TRBD1 (5 bases). Trimming removed 4 bases from V and 6 bases from J, with 10 bases in between. The germline CDR1 and CDR2 sequences are LNHDA and SQIVND (reference sequence). The CDR3 totals 13 residues. CDR3 DNA sequence: TGTGCCAGTAGTAGCCGGACATTTCAGCCCCAGCATTTT. This encodes CASSSRTFQPQHF.